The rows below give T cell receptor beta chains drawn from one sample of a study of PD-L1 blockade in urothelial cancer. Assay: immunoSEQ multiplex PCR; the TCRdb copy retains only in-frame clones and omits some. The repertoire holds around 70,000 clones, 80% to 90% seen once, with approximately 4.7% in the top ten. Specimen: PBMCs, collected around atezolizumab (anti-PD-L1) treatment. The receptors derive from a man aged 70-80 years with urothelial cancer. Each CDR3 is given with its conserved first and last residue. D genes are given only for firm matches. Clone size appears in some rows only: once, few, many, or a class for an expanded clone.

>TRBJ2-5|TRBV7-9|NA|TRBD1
TGTGCCAGCAGCTTGACAGGGGGCGGGGAGACCCAGTACTTC
CASSLTGGGETQYF
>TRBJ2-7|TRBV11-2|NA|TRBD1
TGTGCCAGCAGCTTGGACAGGGCCTACGAGCAGTACTTC
CASSLDRAYEQYF
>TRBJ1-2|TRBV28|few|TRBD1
TGTGCCAGCCTCGGACAGGGATGGAGTGGCTACACCTTC
CASLGQGWSGYTF
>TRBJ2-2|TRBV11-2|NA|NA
TGTGCCAGCAGTCCTCTTACGGGGAACACCGGGGAGCTGTTTTTT
CASSPLTGNTGELFF
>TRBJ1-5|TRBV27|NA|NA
TGTGCCAGCAGTTTATCGCCAGGGCAGGGCAGCAATCAGCCCCAGCATTTT
CASSLSPGQGSNQPQHF
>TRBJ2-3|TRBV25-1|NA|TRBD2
TGTGCCAGCCGACGCACTAGCGGGAGGACAGATACGCAGTATTTT
CASRRTSGRTDTQYF
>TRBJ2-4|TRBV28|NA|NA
TGTGCCAGCAACTCCTGGGCCGAAAACATTCAGTACTTC
CASNSWAENIQYF
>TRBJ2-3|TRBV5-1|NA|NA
TGCGCCAGCAGGCCAAGGGGGGGCACTAGCACAGATACGCAGTATTTT
CASRPRGGTSTDTQYF
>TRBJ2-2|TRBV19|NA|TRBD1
TGTGCCAGTAGTATTTACAGGGGCACCGGGGAGCTGTTTTTT
CASSIYRGTGELFF
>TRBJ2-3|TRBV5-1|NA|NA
TGCGCCAGCAGCTTGAGCGACGGCAGGGCGGCAGATACGCAGTATTTT
CASSLSDGRAADTQYF
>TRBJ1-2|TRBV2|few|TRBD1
TGTGCCAGCAGTGACTTCGCGCCGGGACAGGGGCATGGCTACACCTTC
CASSDFAPGQGHGYTF
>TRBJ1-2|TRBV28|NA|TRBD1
TGTGCCAGCACCGTTCCGGGACAGGGGAATGGCTACACCTTC
CASTVPGQGNGYTF
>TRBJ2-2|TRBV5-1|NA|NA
TGCGCCAGCAGCTTGGATGCGGTGAACACCGGGGAGCTGTTTTTT
CASSLDAVNTGELFF
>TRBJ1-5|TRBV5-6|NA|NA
TGTGCCAGCAGCTTGGGGTGGCACAATCAGCCCCAGCATTTT
CASSLGWHNQPQHF
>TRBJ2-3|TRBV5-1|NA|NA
TGCGCCAGCAGCCGGGGGACCAGGGATACGCAGTATTTT
CASSRGTRDTQYF
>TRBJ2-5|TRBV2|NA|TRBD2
TGTGCCAGCAGTGGGTGGGTAGCGGGGGATATAAAAGAGACCCAGTACTTC
CASSGWVAGDIKETQYF
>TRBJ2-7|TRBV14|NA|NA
TGTGCCAGCAGCCAAGGATGGACAGCTCGGCAGATTGGCTCCTACGAGCAGTACTTC
CASSQGWTARQIGSYEQYF
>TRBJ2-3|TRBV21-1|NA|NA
TGTGCCAGCAGCAAAACCCAGGCCCCCCCTACGCAGTATTTT
CASSKTQAPPTQYF
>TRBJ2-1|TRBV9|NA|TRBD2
TGTGCCAGCAGCTCCTCTGCGCGGGAGGGGGGGCAGTTCTTC
CASSSSAREGGQFF
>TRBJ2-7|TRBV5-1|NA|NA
TGCGCCAGCAGCCTGCAGGGGGGTGGGATCGACGAGCAGTACTTC
CASSLQGGGIDEQYF
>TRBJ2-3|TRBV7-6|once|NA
TGTGCCAGCAGCTTAGTAGTAGTGGGAGGCCCCCCGCAGTATTTT
CASSLVVVGGPPQYF
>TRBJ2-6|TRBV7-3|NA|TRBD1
TGTGCCAGCAGCCAGGGGGACACCCGATCTGGGGCCAACGTCCTGACTTTC
CASSQGDTRSGANVLTF
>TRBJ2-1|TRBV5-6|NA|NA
TGTGCCAGCAGCCCGGACAGTCGCTCCTACAATGAGCAGTTCTTC
CASSPDSRSYNEQFF
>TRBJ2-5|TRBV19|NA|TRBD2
TGTGCCAGTAGTATAGCCAGCGGGAGAGGTGAGACCCAGTACTTC
CASSIASGRGETQYF
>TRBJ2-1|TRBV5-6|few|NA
TGTGCCAGCAGCTTGCGCGGACTAAGTAGTGAGCAGTTCTTC
CASSLRGLSSEQFF
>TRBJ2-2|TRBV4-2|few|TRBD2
TGTGCCAGCAGCCAAGAGAGGGGACTAGCGGATAACACCGGGGAGCTGTTTTTT
CASSQERGLADNTGELFF
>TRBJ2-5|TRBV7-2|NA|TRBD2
TGTGCCAGCAGCGCTCGGACTAGCGGGAGGGAGACCCAGTACTTC
CASSARTSGRETQYF
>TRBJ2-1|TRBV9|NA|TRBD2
TGTGCCAGCAGCGTAGGGCTAGCGGGGTTCAGCTCCTACAATGAGCAGTTCTTC
CASSVGLAGFSSYNEQFF